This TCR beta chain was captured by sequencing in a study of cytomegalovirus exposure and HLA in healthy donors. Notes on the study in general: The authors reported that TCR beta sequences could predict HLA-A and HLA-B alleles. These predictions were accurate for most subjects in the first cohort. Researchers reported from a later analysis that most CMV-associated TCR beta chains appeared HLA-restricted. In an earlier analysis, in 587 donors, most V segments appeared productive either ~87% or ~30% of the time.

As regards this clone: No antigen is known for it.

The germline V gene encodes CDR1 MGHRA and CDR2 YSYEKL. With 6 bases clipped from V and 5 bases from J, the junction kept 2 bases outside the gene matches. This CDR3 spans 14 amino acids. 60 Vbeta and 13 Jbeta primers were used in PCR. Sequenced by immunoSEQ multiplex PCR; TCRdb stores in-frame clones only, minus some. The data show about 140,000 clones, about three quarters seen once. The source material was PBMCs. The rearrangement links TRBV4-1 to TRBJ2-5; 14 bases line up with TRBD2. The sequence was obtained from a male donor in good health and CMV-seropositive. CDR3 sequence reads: CASRRLAGGETQYF. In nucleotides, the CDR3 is TGCGCCAGCAGGCGACTAGCGGGGGGGGAGACCCAGTACTTC.